Listed below are T cell receptor beta chains from one sample, sequenced in a study of identical twins. From the 5' RACE reads, TCRdb called clonotypes with MiXCR, one entry per CDR3 protein. The table has 450,000 to 600,000 distinct CDR3 sequences, 20% to 25% seen once; the top ten hold approximately 0.48%. In addition, the sample was reused for a study of yellow fever vaccine responses in identical twins.

The sample taken for sequencing was CD4+ T cells sorted from blood. Every receptor here comes from a woman under 30 in good health. Each CDR3 is given with its conserved first and last residue. A D gene is named only where the DNA matches it firmly. Clone size is stated in some rows and not others, as once, few, many or a class when expanded.

D gene: TRBD1
J gene: TRBJ2-1
clone size: many
CDR3 length: 15
V gene: TRBV6-5
CDR3 protein: CASSYSWDRPNEQFF
CDR3 DNA: TGTGCCAGCAGTTACTCGTGGGACAGGCCTAATGAGCAGTTCTTC

D gene: TRBD1
J gene: TRBJ1-1
clone size: few
CDR3 length: 17
V gene: TRBV7-3
CDR3 protein: CASSKWGQGQRNTEAFF
CDR3 DNA: TGTGCCAGCAGCAAATGGGGACAGGGGCAGAGGAACACTGAAGCTTTCTTT

D gene: NA
J gene: TRBJ2-1
clone size: NA
CDR3 length: 16
V gene: TRBV5-1
CDR3 protein: CASSPGASGRYNEQFF
CDR3 DNA: TGCGCCAGCAGCCCGGGGGCTAGCGGACGTTACAATGAGCAGTTCTTC

D gene: NA
J gene: TRBJ1-6
clone size: few
CDR3 length: 14
V gene: TRBV6-1
CDR3 protein: CASAPVGVRSPLHF
CDR3 DNA: TGTGCCAGTGCCCCGGTAGGGGTTAGGTCACCCCTCCACTTT

D gene: NA
J gene: TRBJ2-5
clone size: few
CDR3 length: 14
V gene: TRBV5-1
CDR3 protein: CASFLTSPGETQYF
CDR3 DNA: TGCGCCAGCTTCCTGACTAGTCCTGGAGAGACCCAGTACTTC

D gene: TRBD1
J gene: TRBJ1-1
clone size: NA
CDR3 length: 16
V gene: TRBV3-1
CDR3 protein: CASSQPTGGMNTEAFF
CDR3 DNA: TGTGCCAGCAGCCAACCGACAGGGGGCATGAACACTGAAGCTTTCTTT

D gene: TRBD2
J gene: TRBJ2-5
clone size: NA
CDR3 length: 17
V gene: TRBV29-1
CDR3 protein: CSVYPGGSSGKRETQYF
CDR3 DNA: TGCAGCGTTTACCCCGGGGGGAGTAGCGGGAAGAGGGAGACCCAGTACTTC

D gene: NA
J gene: TRBJ2-1
clone size: NA
CDR3 length: 10
V gene: TRBV13
CDR3 protein: CASSDREQFF
CDR3 DNA: TGTGCCAGCAGCGACCGGGAACAGTTCTTC

D gene: NA
J gene: TRBJ2-7
clone size: few
CDR3 length: 16
V gene: TRBV12-3/TRBV12-4
CDR3 protein: CASSQRGTTLSYEQYF
CDR3 DNA: TGTGCCAGCAGTCAAAGGGGGACAACCCTCTCCTACGAGCAGTACTTC

D gene: NA
J gene: TRBJ1-2
clone size: few
CDR3 length: 18
V gene: TRBV5-1
CDR3 protein: CASSLLASSGEAGYGYTF
CDR3 DNA: TGCGCCAGCAGCTTACTGGCGTCGTCAGGGGAAGCGGGCTATGGCTACACCTTC

D gene: NA
J gene: TRBJ1-4
clone size: many
CDR3 length: 15
V gene: TRBV12-3/TRBV12-4
CDR3 protein: CASSLTGATNEKLFF
CDR3 DNA: TGTGCCAGCAGTTTAACCGGTGCAACTAATGAAAAACTGTTTTTT

D gene: TRBD1
J gene: TRBJ2-1
clone size: NA
CDR3 length: 17
V gene: TRBV6-5
CDR3 protein: CASSYPQGDGLYNEQFF
CDR3 DNA: TGTGCCAGCAGTTACCCTCAGGGGGACGGGCTCTACAATGAGCAGTTCTTC

D gene: NA
J gene: TRBJ1-2
clone size: NA
CDR3 length: 12
V gene: TRBV3-1
CDR3 protein: CASSQGWTGYTF
CDR3 DNA: TGTGCCAGCAGCCAAGGTTGGACTGGCTACACCTTC

D gene: TRBD2
J gene: TRBJ2-5
clone size: few
CDR3 length: 17
V gene: TRBV4-2
CDR3 protein: CASSQEPTSGGGETQYF
CDR3 DNA: TGTGCCAGCAGCCAAGAACCCACTAGCGGGGGGGGAGAGACCCAGTACTTC

D gene: NA
J gene: TRBJ2-1
clone size: NA
CDR3 length: 15
V gene: TRBV7-9
CDR3 protein: CASSSVPSVTGPLFF
CDR3 DNA: TGTGCCAGCAGCTCAGTCCCTTCCGTGACAGGCCCCTTGTTCTTC

D gene: TRBD2
J gene: TRBJ2-7
clone size: NA
CDR3 length: 16
V gene: TRBV18
CDR3 protein: CASSPNKAGGTYEQYF
CDR3 DNA: TGTGCCAGCTCACCAAATAAGGCGGGGGGAACCTACGAGCAGTACTTC

D gene: TRBD2
J gene: TRBJ2-3
clone size: few
CDR3 length: 16
V gene: TRBV3-1
CDR3 protein: CASSQGLASGADTQYF
CDR3 DNA: TGTGCCAGCAGCCAAGGCTTAGCTAGCGGAGCAGATACGCAGTATTTT

D gene: NA
J gene: TRBJ2-1
clone size: NA
CDR3 length: 14
V gene: TRBV10-3
CDR3 protein: CAISDLDIYNEQFF
CDR3 DNA: TGTGCCATCAGTGACTTAGACATATACAATGAGCAGTTCTTC

D gene: NA
J gene: TRBJ1-1
clone size: NA
CDR3 length: 14
V gene: TRBV6-5
CDR3 protein: CASSYRFKNTEAFF
CDR3 DNA: TGTGCCAGCAGTTATCGGTTCAAGAACACTGAAGCTTTCTTT

D gene: NA
J gene: TRBJ2-5
clone size: few
CDR3 length: 15
V gene: TRBV28
CDR3 protein: CASSLPLGYQETQYF
CDR3 DNA: TGTGCCAGCAGTTTACCCCTGGGTTACCAAGAGACCCAGTACTTC

D gene: NA
J gene: TRBJ1-1
clone size: NA
CDR3 length: 14
V gene: TRBV12-3/TRBV12-4
CDR3 protein: CASSLKELNTEAFF
CDR3 DNA: TGTGCCAGCAGTTTGAAGGAACTGAACACTGAAGCTTTCTTT

D gene: NA
J gene: TRBJ1-1
clone size: NA
CDR3 length: 15
V gene: TRBV18
CDR3 protein: CASSPSWHSNTEAFF
CDR3 DNA: TGTGCCAGCTCACCAAGCTGGCATTCGAACACTGAAGCTTTCTTT

D gene: NA
J gene: TRBJ2-1
clone size: NA
CDR3 length: 15
V gene: TRBV29-1
CDR3 protein: CSVEDHGGPYNEQFF
CDR3 DNA: TGCAGCGTTGAAGATCACGGGGGCCCCTACAATGAGCAGTTCTTC

D gene: NA
J gene: TRBJ2-7
clone size: once
CDR3 length: 13
V gene: TRBV20-1
CDR3 protein: CSARDLRVREQYF
CDR3 DNA: TGCAGTGCTAGAGATCTCAGGGTAAGGGAGCAGTACTTC

D gene: TRBD2
J gene: TRBJ2-2
clone size: NA
CDR3 length: 15
V gene: TRBV7-3
CDR3 protein: CASSPSGTSHGELFF
CDR3 DNA: TGTGCCAGCAGCCCCTCCGGGACTAGCCACGGGGAGCTGTTTTTT

D gene: NA
J gene: TRBJ2-4
clone size: NA
CDR3 length: 15
V gene: TRBV6-1
CDR3 protein: CASSEIGQGGNIQYF
CDR3 DNA: TGTGCCAGCAGTGAAATTGGTCAGGGTGGAAACATTCAGTACTTC

D gene: TRBD1
J gene: TRBJ1-1
clone size: NA
CDR3 length: 13
V gene: TRBV2
CDR3 protein: CASKGTGNTEAFF
CDR3 DNA: TGTGCCAGCAAAGGGACAGGGAACACTGAAGCTTTCTTT

D gene: NA
J gene: TRBJ1-1
clone size: NA
CDR3 length: 13
V gene: TRBV12-3/TRBV12-4
CDR3 protein: CASSPPGDTEAFF
CDR3 DNA: TGTGCCAGCAGTCCGCCGGGGGACACTGAAGCTTTCTTT

D gene: TRBD2
J gene: TRBJ2-4
clone size: NA
CDR3 length: 16
V gene: TRBV28
CDR3 protein: CASSLRASGKKNIQYF
CDR3 DNA: TGTGCCAGCAGTTTGCGGGCTAGCGGGAAAAAAAACATTCAGTACTTC

D gene: NA
J gene: TRBJ1-4
clone size: NA
CDR3 length: 13
V gene: TRBV12-3/TRBV12-4
CDR3 protein: CASSPGSLGVLFF
CDR3 DNA: TGTGCCAGCAGTCCTGGGAGCTTAGGAGTACTGTTTTTT

D gene: NA
J gene: TRBJ2-3
clone size: few
CDR3 length: 14
V gene: TRBV20-1
CDR3 protein: CSARLPSPPDTQYF
CDR3 DNA: TGCAGTGCTAGATTACCCTCCCCCCCGGATACGCAGTATTTT

D gene: TRBD1
J gene: TRBJ1-1
clone size: many
CDR3 length: 14
V gene: TRBV5-1
CDR3 protein: CASSPRTGDTEAFF
CDR3 DNA: TGCGCCAGCAGCCCCCGGACAGGGGACACTGAAGCTTTCTTT

D gene: TRBD2
J gene: TRBJ2-1
clone size: NA
CDR3 length: 15
V gene: TRBV11-2
CDR3 protein: CASSRLAGDYNEQFF
CDR3 DNA: TGTGCCAGCAGCAGACTAGCGGGGGACTACAATGAGCAGTTCTTC

D gene: TRBD1
J gene: TRBJ2-7
clone size: NA
CDR3 length: 13
V gene: TRBV20-1
CDR3 protein: CSARKGQPYEQYF
CDR3 DNA: TGCAGTGCTAGAAAGGGACAGCCCTACGAGCAGTACTTC

D gene: NA
J gene: TRBJ2-3
clone size: NA
CDR3 length: 14
V gene: TRBV3-1
CDR3 protein: CASSLQTFTDTQYF
CDR3 DNA: TGTGCCAGCAGCCTCCAGACCTTCACAGATACGCAGTATTTT

D gene: TRBD2
J gene: TRBJ2-1
clone size: many
CDR3 length: 14
V gene: TRBV5-1
CDR3 protein: CASSSGTSYNEQFF
CDR3 DNA: TGCGCCAGCAGCTCCGGGACTAGCTACAATGAGCAGTTCTTC